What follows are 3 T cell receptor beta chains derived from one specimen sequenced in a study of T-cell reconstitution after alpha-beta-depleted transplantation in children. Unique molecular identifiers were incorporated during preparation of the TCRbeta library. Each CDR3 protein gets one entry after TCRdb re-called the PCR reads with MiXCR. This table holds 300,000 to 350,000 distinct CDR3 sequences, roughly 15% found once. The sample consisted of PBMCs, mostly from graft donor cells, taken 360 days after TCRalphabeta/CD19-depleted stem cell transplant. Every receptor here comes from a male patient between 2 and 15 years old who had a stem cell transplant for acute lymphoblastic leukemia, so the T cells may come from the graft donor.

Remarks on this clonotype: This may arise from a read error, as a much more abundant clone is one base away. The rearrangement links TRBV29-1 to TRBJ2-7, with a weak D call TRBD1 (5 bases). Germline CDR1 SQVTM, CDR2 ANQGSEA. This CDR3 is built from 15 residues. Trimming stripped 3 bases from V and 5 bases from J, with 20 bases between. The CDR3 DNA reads TGCAGCGTTGAGGGTTCAGCCGCATTGGACAACGAGCAGTACTTC. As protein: CSVEGSAALDNEQYF.

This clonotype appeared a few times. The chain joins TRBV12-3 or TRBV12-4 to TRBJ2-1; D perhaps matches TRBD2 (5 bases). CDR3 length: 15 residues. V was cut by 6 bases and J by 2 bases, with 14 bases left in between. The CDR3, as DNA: TGTGCCAGCAGCATCAGAGGGAATCCCTACAATGAGCAGTTCTTC. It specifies CASSIRGNPYNEQFF.

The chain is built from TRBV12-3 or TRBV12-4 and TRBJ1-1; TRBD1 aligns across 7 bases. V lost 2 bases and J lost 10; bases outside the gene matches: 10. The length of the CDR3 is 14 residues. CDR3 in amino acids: CASSLTEDRVGAFF. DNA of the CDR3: TGTGCCAGCAGTTTAACGGAAGACAGGGTCGGAGCTTTCTTT.